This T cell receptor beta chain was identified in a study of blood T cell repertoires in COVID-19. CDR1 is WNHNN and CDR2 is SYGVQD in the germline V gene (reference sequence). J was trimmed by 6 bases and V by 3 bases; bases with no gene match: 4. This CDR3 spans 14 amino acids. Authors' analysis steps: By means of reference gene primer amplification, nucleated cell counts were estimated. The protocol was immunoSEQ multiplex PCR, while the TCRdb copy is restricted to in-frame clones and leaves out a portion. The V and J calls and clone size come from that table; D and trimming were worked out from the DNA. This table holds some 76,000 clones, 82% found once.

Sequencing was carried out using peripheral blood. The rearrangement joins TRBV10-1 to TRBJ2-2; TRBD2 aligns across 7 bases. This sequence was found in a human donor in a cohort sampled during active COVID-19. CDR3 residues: CASSDSTSSGELFF. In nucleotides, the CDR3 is TGCGCCAGCAGTGACTCGACTAGCTCCGGGGAGCTGTTTTTT.